This T cell receptor (beta chain) was sequenced during a study of OX40 agonist ivuxolimab in advanced cancers. At the level of the study: Treatment received earlier with anti-PD-1, anti-PD-L1 or anti-CTLA-4 agents was allowed, and roughly 40% had some. Three individuals attained partial responses, comprising one hepatocellular carcinoma case and two cutaneous melanoma cases. Overall study results and limits: Partly responding patients at 0.1-3.0 mg/kg showed some of the smallest clonal expansion.

Sequencing was performed with immunoSEQ multiplex PCR; in TCRdb, only in-frame clones are kept and a portion is missing. The repertoire holds 65,000 to 75,000 clones, with around 86% as singletons. As for this clone: What it binds is not known.

It was autoimmune disease history or systemic immunosuppression that excluded patients. This CDR3 has 14 residues. V trimming: 2 bases; J trimming: 3 bases; junction bases outside the gene matches: 5. CDR1 and CDR2 from the germline V gene are SGHRS and YFSETQ. J is TRBJ2-7 and V is TRBV5-1; 7 bases line up with TRBD2. This receptor was identified in an adult with an advanced solid tumor such as melanoma, head and neck, liver or kidney cancer. The specimen was CD4+ or CD8+ T cells sorted from blood, collected in a trial of the OX40 agonist ivuxolimab. CDR3 sequence (DNA): TGCGCCAGCAGCTTCGGGGGGACCATCTACGAGCAGTACTTC. It yields the protein CASSFGGTIYEQYF.